This entry describes one T cell receptor beta chain. Its antigen is still unknown. CDR1 is SGDLS and CDR2 is YYNGEE in the germline V gene. The CDR3 consists of 17 residues. The germline V and J ends were trimmed by 0 bases and 1 base, with 16 bases remaining between them. This entry is derived from a study of graft-versus-host responses after intestinal transplantation. About the research overall: Transplants were multivisceral, liver-intestinal, or isolated intestinal. Every recipient underwent anti-thymocyte globulin induction, then tacrolimus and steroids for roughly three years. Findings and limits, study-wide: GvH clones detected in recipient marrow included some appearing first in ileum or blood.

Repertoires were generated with immunoSEQ multiplex PCR, while TCRdb's copy carries only in-frame clones and drops some. The sample carries about 88,000 clones, roughly nine tenths recorded once. This chain uses TRBV9 with TRBJ2-5; TRBD2 is a possible D gene (6 bases). The origin of this receptor is a human donor who received an intestinal transplant. Here the sequenced sample was unstimulated CD4+ T cells sorted from spleen or lymph node cells, taken before intestinal transplant. In DNA form, the CDR3 reads TGTGCCAGCAGCGTAGGGGCTAGCCGAGCGGGCCAAGAGACCCAGTACTTC. As protein: CASSVGASRAGQETQYF.